These 32 T cell receptor beta chains were sequenced from one sample in a study of cytomegalovirus exposure and HLA in healthy donors. The PCR used 60 Vbeta and 13 Jbeta primers. The repertoire was sequenced with immunoSEQ multiplex PCR; TCRdb's copy has only in-frame clones and lacks some. The sample holds around 100,000 clones, approximately 76% seen once. Sequencing was done on a sample of PBMCs. The receptors shown here come from a woman aged 55-70 years in good health and CMV-seropositive.

This clone was seen more than once but under ten times. The CDR3 region has the DNA TGTGCCAGCAGCCCACCGGGACAGTCCTACGAGCAGTACTTC. The encoded protein is CASSPPGQSYEQYF. The chain couples TRBV6-5 to TRBJ2-7; the match to TRBD1 covers 7 bases. J was trimmed by 1 base and V by 6 bases; bases with no gene match: 6. The germline CDR1 and CDR2 sequences are MNHEY and SVGAGI. The CDR3 is 14 residues long.

The V gene is TRBV6-5, the J gene TRBJ1-4; no reliable D call. Per the germline V gene, CDR1 is MNHEY and CDR2 is SVGAGI. The ends were cut back, 2 bases at V and 0 bases at J, with 4 bases in the middle. The CDR3 extends over 14 amino acids. CDR3 sequence reads: CASSYLATNEKLFF. For the CDR3, the DNA is TGTGCCAGCAGTTACCTTGCAACTAATGAAAAACTGTTTTTT.

The chain employs TRBV19 and TRBJ1-4; the match to TRBD1 covers 7 bases. This CDR3 comprises 15 residues. The V gene's germline CDR1 is LNHDA and CDR2 SQIVND (reference sequence). The V and J ends lost 4 bases and 5 bases, in that order; junction bases with no gene match: 7. CDR3 sequence (DNA): TGTGCCAGTAGTAGCCGGAAACAGGGGAATGAAAAACTGTTTTTT. Amino acid sequence: CASSSRKQGNEKLFF.

The rearrangement uses TRBV6-1 and TRBJ2-7, with D maybe TRBD2 (5 bases). This CDR3 region has 13 residues. Germline CDR1 MNHNS, CDR2 SASEGT. The CDR3 DNA is TGTGCCAGCAGTGAAGAATGGACTCAGGCTAGAATGGTC. Amino acid sequence: CASSEEWTQARMV.

This clone was picked up one time. The chain combines TRBV30 with TRBJ1-1, with a tentative D call TRBD1 (6 bases). The CDR3 contains 15 residues. Trimming left V 6 bases short and J 1 base short, with 18 bases between. Germline V CDR1 and CDR2: GTSNPN, SVGIG (reference sequence). CDR3 sequence reads: CACRVPGHRNTEAFF. The CDR3 bases are TGTGCCTGTAGAGTCCCGGGACACCGGAACACTGAAGCTTTCTTT.

The V gene is TRBV19, the J gene TRBJ2-2; 7 bases are a match to TRBD1. CDR3 size: 16 residues. Germline CDR1 reads LNHDA; CDR2 reads SQIVND (reference sequence). V lost 5 bases to trimming and J lost 5 bases; unmatched junction nucleotides: 11. Here the CDR3 DNA reads TGTGCCAGTAGTCCAATTCGACAGGGCAGTACCGGGGAGCTGTTTTTT. Amino acids: CASSPIRQGSTGELFF.

The chain uses TRBV29-1 and TRBJ1-2, with TRBD1 matching 11 bases. V lost 5 bases to trimming and J lost 4 bases; unmatched junction nucleotides: 3. The CDR3 loop spans 13 amino acids. Germline lookup yields CDR1 SQVTM and CDR2 ANQGSEA. The CDR3 protein is CSVWTGGAYGYTF. The CDR3 nucleotides read TGCAGCGTTTGGACAGGGGGCGCCTATGGCTACACCTTC.

The J gene is TRBJ2-3, the V gene TRBV5-4; 8 nucleotides match TRBD2. CDR3 length: 14 amino acids. Germline CDR1 reads SGHNT; CDR2 reads YYREEE (reference sequence). V was pared by 6 bases and J by 3 bases, with 6 bases of the junction left unmatched. Written as DNA, the CDR3 is TGTGCCAGCACCCCTGGCGGGAGGACAGATACGCAGTATTTT. Its protein product is CASTPGGRTDTQYF.

The rearrangement joins TRBV7-9 to TRBJ2-1; 9 nucleotides align to TRBD2. The CDR3 totals 14 residues. Looked up from germline, CDR1 is SEHNR and CDR2 is FQNEAQ (reference sequence). Losses at the gene ends were 1 base for V and 9 bases for J; bases not matched to a gene: 4. In DNA form, the CDR3 reads TGTGCCAGCAGCTTAGGCGGGAGGGGCGGTGAGCAGTTCTTC. Protein product: CASSLGGRGGEQFF.

There are a few counts of this clone. V is TRBV18 and J is TRBJ2-7; 14 bases map to TRBD2. CDR1 is KGHSH, CDR2 LQKENI, per germline. V lost 2 bases to trimming and J lost 0 bases; unmatched junction nucleotides: 0. The CDR3 extends over 16 amino acids. The DNA for the CDR3 is TGTGCCAGCTCACCAGGGACTAGCGGGAGCTCCTACGAGCAGTACTTC. Translation gives CASSPGTSGSSYEQYF.

The CDR3 is CASSLGTSGRHSYNEQFF. In nucleotides, the CDR3 is TGCGCCAGCAGCTTGGGGACTAGCGGGCGTCACTCCTACAATGAGCAGTTCTTC. The chain carries TRBV5-1 and TRBJ2-1; 11 bases align to TRBD2. CDR1 is SGHRS, CDR2 YFSETQ, per germline. This CDR3 comprises 18 residues. Trimming took 0 bases from V and 0 from J; bases not matched to a gene: 5.

The V gene is TRBV7-8, the J gene TRBJ1-1; D remains unclear. V was clipped by 3 bases and J by 8 bases, with 13 bases between them. The CDR3 consists of 13 residues. The germline CDR1 and CDR2 sequences are SGHVS and FQNEAQ. CDR3 protein: CASSFLGTTEAFF. CDR3 sequence (DNA): TGTGCCAGCAGCTTTCTAGGCACAACAGAAGCTTTCTTT.

The V and J genes are TRBV10-1 and TRBJ2-7; D ambiguous. The germline V gene encodes CDR1 WNHNN and CDR2 SYGVQD (reference sequence). The ends were cut back, 3 bases at V and 2 bases at J, with 5 bases in the middle. CDR3 length: 12 amino acids. DNA for the CDR3: TGCGCCAGCAGTGACCAAACCTACGAGCAGTACTTC. Residues: CASSDQTYEQYF.

This clone was detected once. The chain recombines TRBV19 with TRBJ2-1; 16 nucleotides agree with TRBD2. Germline-derived CDR1 and CDR2 are LNHDA and SQIVND (reference sequence). This CDR3 is 19 amino acids long. The V segment lost 5 bases and the J segment 7 bases; nucleotides outside the gene matches: 14. CDR3 in amino acids: CASSSQPGLAGGYLNEQFF. The CDR3 nucleotides are TGTGCCAGTAGTTCCCAACCGGGACTAGCGGGAGGGTACTTAAATGAGCAGTTCTTC.

The chain uses TRBV4-1 and TRBJ2-3; 7 bases line up with TRBD2. Germline lookup yields CDR1 MGHRA and CDR2 YSYEKL. V lost 2 bases and J lost 2; bases outside the gene matches: 7. The length of the CDR3 is 16 residues. The CDR3 loop reads CASSQSTSLFTDTQYF. The CDR3 DNA reads as TGCGCCAGCAGCCAATCGACTAGCCTCTTCACAGATACGCAGTATTTT.

This clone appeared a few times. The genes are TRBV6-1 and TRBJ1-3; TRBD1 might be the D (5 bases). The germline V gene has CDR1 MNHNS and CDR2 SASEGT. V lost 0 bases, J lost 4 bases, and 10 bases lay in between. CDR3 length: 15 residues. Written as DNA, the CDR3 is TGTGCCAGCAGTGAAGCGGGGCCTATCGGAAACACCATATATTTT. Translating gives CASSEAGPIGNTIYF.

V is TRBV29-1 and J is TRBJ2-5; D remains ambiguous. Germline CDR1 is SQVTM and CDR2 is ANQGSEA. V was clipped by 4 bases and J by 3 bases, with 6 bases between them. The CDR3 totals 11 residues. The CDR3 spells CSVGLEETQYF. CDR3 DNA sequence: TGCAGCGTTGGACTGGAAGAGACCCAGTACTTC.

The V call is TRBV12-5, the J call TRBJ2-1; D is unclear. This CDR3 has 13 amino acids. Germline values: CDR1 LGHNT, CDR2 FRNRAP. V gave up 2 bases and J gave up 5 bases, with 7 bases separating them. For the CDR3, the DNA is TGTGCTAGTGGTTTGCACATGGACAATGAGCAGTTCTTC. Translated: CASGLHMDNEQFF.

This clone was seen only a few times. This chain connects TRBV6-6 to TRBJ2-7; 8 positions agree with TRBD2. CDR3 length: 13 amino acids. Germline-derived CDR1 and CDR2 are MNHNY and SVGAGI (reference sequence). V lost 8 bases, J lost 3 bases, and 6 bases stayed unmatched. The CDR3 protein is CASRFSGDYEQYF. The CDR3 coding sequence is TGTGCCAGCCGATTTAGCGGGGACTACGAGCAGTACTTC.

The chain is built from TRBV9 and TRBJ2-3; the D gene is possibly TRBD2 (6 bases). This CDR3 contains 16 residues. V dropped 0 bases and J dropped 0 bases, with 11 bases sitting between them. The V gene's germline CDR1 is SGDLS and CDR2 YYNGEE. CDR3 sequence: CASSVGSRGSTDTQYF. The CDR3 DNA reads as TGTGCCAGCAGCGTAGGATCGCGGGGAAGCACAGATACGCAGTATTTT.

This clone has a handful of counts. The rearrangement uses TRBV7-9 and TRBJ2-7; 7 bases are shared with TRBD1. J gave up 0 bases and V 5 bases, and 7 bases lay outside the gene matches. Germline-derived CDR1 and CDR2 are SEHNR and FQNEAQ (reference sequence). The length of the CDR3 is 15 residues. The CDR3 coding sequence is TGTGCCAGCAGCGAGACAGGGCGGAACTCCTACGAGCAGTACTTC. Its protein is CASSETGRNSYEQYF.

As to this clone: A read error may account for a junction end that differs from germline. The V gene is TRBV5-4, the J gene TRBJ2-3; TRBD2 matches at 7 bases. The CDR3 has 15 amino acids. The germline CDR1 and CDR2 sequences are SGHNT and YYREEE (reference sequence). The chain's CDR3 is CANSRGTTSTDTQYF. For the CDR3, the DNA is TGTGCCAACAGCCGCGGGACTACTAGCACAGATACGCAGTATTTT.

This clone was counted between two and nine times. CDR3 coding DNA: TGCGCCAGCAGCAACTTGATCACAGATACGCAGTATTTT. Translation gives CASSNLITDTQYF. V is TRBV5-1 and J is TRBJ2-3; D unclear. V lost 4 bases and J 2 bases, leaving 8 bases between the germline ends. The CDR3 spans 13 residues. The germline V gene has CDR1 SGHRS and CDR2 YFSETQ.

This clone is a singleton in its sample. As DNA, the CDR3 is TGCGCCAGCAGCCAGAATACGGGGTCCTACGAGCAGTACTTC. Translating it yields CASSQNTGSYEQYF. The chain recombines TRBV4-1 with TRBJ2-7; perhaps TRBD2 as D (5 bases). This CDR3 region has 14 residues. V gave up 3 bases and J gave up 1 base, with 10 bases separating them. Germline CDR1 is MGHRA and CDR2 is YSYEKL.

The chain links TRBV30 to TRBJ2-1, with 10 bases matching TRBD2. Germline lookup yields CDR1 GTSNPN and CDR2 SVGIG (reference sequence). This CDR3 contains 13 residues. V dropped 1 base and J dropped 9; count of bases not matched to a gene: 3. In DNA form, the CDR3 reads TGTGCCTGGAGTGCACTAGCGGGATTTGAGCAGTTCTTC. Protein: CAWSALAGFEQFF.

With respect to this clone: Sequence at one end of the junction differs from germline and may be a read error. This sample includes further DNA sequences coding for the same CDR3. This sequence joins TRBV7-9 and TRBJ1-6; D is perhaps TRBD1 (5 bases). From germline, CDR1 is SEHNR and CDR2 FQNEAQ (reference sequence). CDR3 size: 16 residues. CDR3: CASSPQGGSYNSPLHF. CDR3 nucleotide sequence: TGTGCCAGCAGCCCCCAGGGTGGCTCCTATAACTCACCCCTCCACTTT.

This sequence joins TRBV5-6 and TRBJ1-2; D possibly corresponds to TRBD1 (5 bases). Trimming left V 0 bases short and J 1 base short, with 13 bases between. Germline V gene sequence: CDR1 SGHDT, CDR2 YYEEEE. This CDR3 is 16 amino acids long. In nucleotides, the CDR3 is TGTGCCAGCAGCTTGGTAGGCAACAGGATTAACTATGGCTACACCTTC. Amino acid sequence: CASSLVGNRINYGYTF.

V usage is TRBV2 and J usage is TRBJ1-1, with D perhaps matching TRBD1 (5 bases). CDR1 SNHLY and CDR2 FYNNEI come from the germline V gene. The V gene lost 11 bases and the J gene lost 10 bases, with 14 bases spanning the gap. The CDR3 extends over 10 amino acids. The CDR3 coding sequence is TGTGCCCGCGAAGGGAGGGGAGCTTTCTTT. It codes for CAREGRGAFF.

The V gene is TRBV5-4, the J gene TRBJ2-2; D gene unclear. The V end was cut by 1 base, the J end by 0 bases, with 10 bases between. The CDR3 is made up of 16 amino acids. Germline values: CDR1 SGHNT, CDR2 YYREEE (reference sequence). Written as DNA, the CDR3 is TGTGCCAGCAGCTTGATGGCAGGCGCGAACACCGGGGAGCTGTTTTTT. Residues: CASSLMAGANTGELFF.

The V gene is TRBV5-1, the J gene TRBJ1-1; D remains unclear. Germline CDR1 SGHRS, CDR2 YFSETQ. This CDR3 spans 12 amino acids. Trimming cost V 7 bases and J 0 bases, with 7 bases left between them. The CDR3 DNA follows: TGCGCCAGCGGGAGGATGAACACTGAAGCTTTCTTT. Translating it yields CASGRMNTEAFF.

This clone was observed a handful of times. The V gene is TRBV6-5, the J gene TRBJ1-1; D is possibly TRBD1 (6 bases). Germline CDR1 and CDR2: MNHEY and SVGAGI. The V end lost 0 bases, the J end lost 10 bases, and 18 bases lay between the germline ends. The CDR3 is 15 residues long. CDR3 in amino acids: CASSYSGITGPGAFF. DNA for the CDR3: TGTGCCAGCAGTTACTCGGGGATCACAGGGCCGGGAGCTTTCTTT.

The chain combines TRBV6-5 with TRBJ1-4, with D possibly matching TRBD1 (5 bases). Germline V gene sequence: CDR1 MNHEY, CDR2 SVGAGI. Between the trimmed V and J ends, which lost 8 bases and 4 bases, there was a span of 17 bases. The CDR3 is 15 amino acids. Here the CDR3 DNA reads TGTGCCAGCGGGGGTCGGGGCGGGAGTAATGAAAAACTGTTTTTT. Translation: CASGGRGGSNEKLFF.